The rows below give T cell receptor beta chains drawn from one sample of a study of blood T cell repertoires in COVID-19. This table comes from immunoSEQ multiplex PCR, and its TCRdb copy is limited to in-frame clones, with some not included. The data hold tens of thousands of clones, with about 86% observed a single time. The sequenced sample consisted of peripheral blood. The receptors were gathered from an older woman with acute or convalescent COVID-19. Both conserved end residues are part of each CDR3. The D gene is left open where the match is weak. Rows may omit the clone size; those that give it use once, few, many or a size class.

TGTGCCAGCAGTGGACAGGGGGCCGTGAACACCGGGGAGCTGTTTTTT	CASSGQGAVNTGELFF	TRBD1	TRBV6-1	TRBJ2-2	NA
TGTGCCAGTAGCCCGGGGGGACTCGCTTACAATGAGCAGTTCTTC	CASSPGGLAYNEQFF	TRBD2	TRBV19	TRBJ2-1	once
TGTGCCAGCAGTCCCGTCGGTTGGCGGGGGGACACAGATACGCAGTATTTT	CASSPVGWRGDTDTQYF	TRBD2	TRBV6-2/TRBV6-3	TRBJ2-3	NA
TGTGCCTGGACTGAGTGGGCGGGAAAAACTGAAGCTTTCTTT	CAWTEWAGKTEAFF	NA	TRBV30	TRBJ1-1	NA
TGCGCCAGCAGCTTGGCTGGGCGGGGGGCCTCCTACGAGCAGTACTTC	CASSLAGRGASYEQYF	TRBD2	TRBV5-1	TRBJ2-7	NA
TGCGCCAGCAGCCATGTCGGTTCGAGGGCCCGTGCCACCGGGGAGCTGTTTTTT	CASSHVGSRARATGELFF	NA	TRBV4-1	TRBJ2-2	few
TGTGCCATCGGTCCTTCACTCCAGAACACCGGGGAGCTGTTTTTT	CAIGPSLQNTGELFF	NA	TRBV10-3	TRBJ2-2	NA
TGTGCCAGCAGCCAAGATTCGACAGGCGCTAGCACAGATACGCAGTATTTT	CASSQDSTGASTDTQYF	NA	TRBV4-2	TRBJ2-3	NA
TGTGCCAGCAGTTCCACACATACGCAGTATTTT	CASSSTHTQYF	NA	TRBV28	TRBJ2-3	NA
TGTGCCAGCAGCCGGGACAGGGAACAGCCCCAGCATTTT	CASSRDREQPQHF	TRBD1	TRBV11-2	TRBJ1-5	NA
TGTGCCAGCAGACCTGCCCCAGGGTACAAACCCCTATGGGGCTACACCTTC	CASRPAPGYKPLWGYTF	NA	TRBV28	TRBJ1-2	NA
TGTGCCAGCTCCGGGACTAGCCTAAATGAGCAGTTCTTC	CASSGTSLNEQFF	TRBD2	TRBV6-5	TRBJ2-1	NA
TGCGCCAGCAGCCAAGATAGGCTAGCGCTCTACGAGCAGTACTTC	CASSQDRLALYEQYF	NA	TRBV4-1	TRBJ2-7	NA
TGTGCCACCAGCAGTGGGCGGGACAGGACCTACGAGCAGTACTTC	CATSSGRDRTYEQYF	TRBD1	TRBV15	TRBJ2-7	once
TGTGCCACCAGTGAAAGCGGGAGGGCCCACAATGAGCAGTTCTTC	CATSESGRAHNEQFF	TRBD2	TRBV24-1	TRBJ2-1	NA
TGTGCCAGTAGTATGTTTGCAGGGGAACAGCCCCAGCATTTT	CASSMFAGEQPQHF	NA	TRBV19	TRBJ1-5	NA
TGTGCCAGCAGTGACGACAGGACCTCTGGAAACACCATATATTTT	CASSDDRTSGNTIYF	NA	TRBV2	TRBJ1-3	few
TGTGCCAGCAGCTTACCCGGGACAGTACTCTATGGGAAGTACTTC	CASSLPGTVLYGKYF	TRBD1	TRBV2	TRBJ2-7	NA
TGTGCCAGCAGCCGCCGGGACAGCTCTGGAAACACCATATATTTT	CASSRRDSSGNTIYF	TRBD1	TRBV5-6	TRBJ1-3	NA
TGTGCCAGCAGTTTCCCGAACAGTGGCTCCTACGAGCAGTACTTC	CASSFPNSGSYEQYF	NA	TRBV28	TRBJ2-7	NA
TGTGCCAGCTCACCCCAGGGGGCCCCCGAGACCCAGTACTTC	CASSPQGAPETQYF	TRBD1	TRBV18	TRBJ2-5	NA
TGTGCCAGCAGTGAATTTCAGGGGAGGGGGGCTGAAGCTTTCTTT	CASSEFQGRGAEAFF	NA	TRBV25-1	TRBJ1-1	many
TGTGCCAGCCGGACAGGGTATACTGAAGCTTTCTTT	CASRTGYTEAFF	TRBD1	TRBV28	TRBJ1-1	NA
TGTGCCAGCAGTTTGGGCTCCCAACTCTACGAGCAGTACTTC	CASSLGSQLYEQYF	NA	TRBV27	TRBJ2-7	once
TGTGCCAGCAGCTTAGCACCAGTGCGGGGCCACGAGCAGTACTTC	CASSLAPVRGHEQYF	NA	TRBV11-2	TRBJ2-7	NA
TGTGCCATCTCAGGGACAGGGGGCGCGGGTCAGCCCCAGCATTTT	CAISGTGGAGQPQHF	TRBD1	TRBV10-3	TRBJ1-5	NA
TGTGCCAGCAGTCAGCGGACTAGCACAGATACGCAGTATTTT	CASSQRTSTDTQYF	NA	TRBV27	TRBJ2-3	NA
TGTGCCAGCAGTTACTACGGACAGGGACCCTACGAGCAGTACTTC	CASSYYGQGPYEQYF	TRBD1	TRBV6-5	TRBJ2-7	NA
TGTGCCAGCAGGCCCTGGGCCAAGGGCACAGATACGCAGTATTTT	CASRPWAKGTDTQYF	NA	TRBV28	TRBJ2-3	once
TGTGCCAGCAGTGACAGGACAGGGGGTGGAGGCAATGAGCAGTTCTTC	CASSDRTGGGGNEQFF	TRBD1	TRBV25-1	TRBJ2-1	NA
TGCAGCGTTGAAGGGGATTGGGGGGGCGCTGAAGCTTTCTTT	CSVEGDWGGAEAFF	NA	TRBV29-1	TRBJ1-1	NA
TGCGCCAGCAGTGAGGGCATCGTATATGGCTACACCTTC	CASSEGIVYGYTF	NA	TRBV10-2	TRBJ1-2	NA
TGTGCCAGCAGCACCTCTGGCGGGGGAAAGACCCAGTACTTC	CASSTSGGGKTQYF	TRBD2	TRBV7-6	TRBJ2-5	NA